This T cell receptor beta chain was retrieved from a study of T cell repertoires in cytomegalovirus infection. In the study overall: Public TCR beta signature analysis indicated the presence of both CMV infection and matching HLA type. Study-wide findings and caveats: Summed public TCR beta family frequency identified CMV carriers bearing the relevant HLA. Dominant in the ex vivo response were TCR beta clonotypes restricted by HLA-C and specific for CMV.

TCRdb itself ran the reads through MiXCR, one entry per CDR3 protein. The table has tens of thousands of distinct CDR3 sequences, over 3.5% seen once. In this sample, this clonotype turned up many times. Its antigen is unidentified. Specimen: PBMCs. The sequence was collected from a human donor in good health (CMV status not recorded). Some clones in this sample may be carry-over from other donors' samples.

The CDR3 is CASGLNRELVGNTIYF. The CDR3 DNA reads as TGTGCCAGCGGACTGAACAGGGAGTTGGTTGGAAACACCATATATTTT. The chain carries TRBV7-2 and TRBJ1-3; D might be TRBD1 (6 bases). This CDR3 is 16 amino acids long. Deletions cut 8 bases from V and 3 bases from J, with 20 bases between. Per the germline V gene, CDR1 is SGHTA and CDR2 is FQGNSA.